These 8 T cell receptor beta chains share one sample of origin, sequenced in a study of blood T cell repertoires in COVID-19. Profiled with immunoSEQ multiplex PCR; TCRdb holds only in-frame clones, not every one. The table shows just over 650,000 clones, with more than 80% occurring only once. Input material: peripheral blood. The receptors originated from a woman between 18 and 30 years old with acute or convalescent COVID-19.

This clone was detected once. The chain uses TRBV15 and TRBJ1-2; D not certain. V lost 5 bases to trimming and J lost 2 bases, with 12 bases between them. This CDR3 has 14 amino acids. Germline values: CDR1 LNHNV, CDR2 YYDKDF (reference sequence). The CDR3 bases are TGTGCCACCAGCTCTCGCCCACAAAACTATGGCTACACCTTC. Amino acid sequence: CATSSRPQNYGYTF.

This clone was detected a few times. The chain uses TRBV4-2 and TRBJ1-2, with a tentative D call TRBD1 (5 bases). V dropped 3 bases and J dropped 4 bases, with 12 bases sitting between them. Germline V CDR1 and CDR2: LGHNA, YNFKEQ. The CDR3 extends over 14 amino acids. CDR3 in DNA: TGTGCCAGCAGCCACGAACGTACAGGCTATGGCTACACCTTC. Translated, it gives CASSHERTGYGYTF.

The chain recombines TRBV29-1 with TRBJ1-1, with TRBD1 as a possible D gene (5 bases). Germline V gene lookup returns CDR1 SQVTM and CDR2 ANQGSEA. This CDR3 region has 13 residues. The V gene lost 4 bases and the J gene lost 0 bases, with 9 bases spanning the gap. In DNA, the CDR3 is TGCAGCGTTGGACAGACCCTGAACACTGAAGCTTTCTTT. Translating gives CSVGQTLNTEAFF.

The chain couples TRBV30 to TRBJ1-6, with TRBD1 identical over 8 bases. The CDR3 length is 14 residues. Per germline, CDR1 GTSNPN and CDR2 SVGIG (reference sequence). The J segment lost 7 bases and the V segment lost 3 bases, leaving 5 bases of the junction unmatched. This CDR3 is CAWSPGQVNSPLHF. Here the CDR3 DNA reads TGTGCCTGGAGCCCGGGACAGGTCAATTCACCCCTCCACTTT.

Only a few counts were recorded for this clone. The CDR3 sequence is CASSDSSSAGGDTQYF. CDR3 in DNA: TGTGCCAGCAGTGACTCGTCCTCAGCGGGGGGGGATACGCAGTATTTT. The V call is TRBV6-4, the J call TRBJ2-3; 10 bases fit TRBD2. The CDR3 sequence is 16 residues long. With 0 bases clipped from V and 6 bases from J, the junction kept 6 bases outside the gene matches. Germline values: CDR1 MRHNA, CDR2 SNTAGT.

The V and J genes are TRBV19 and TRBJ2-1, with a possible D match to TRBD1 (6 bases). The V gene lost 0 bases and the J gene lost 6 bases, with 15 bases spanning the gap. CDR1 LNHDA and CDR2 SQIVND come from the germline V gene (reference sequence). The CDR3 has 16 amino acids. The CDR3, as DNA: TGTGCCAGTAGTATAGAAGGGACACGCCTAGGCAATGAGCAGTTCTTC. As protein: CASSIEGTRLGNEQFF. Together with reference TRBV19 and TRBJ2-1, the CDR3 gives the full variable domain: DGGITQSPKYLFRKEGQNVTLSCEQNLNHDAMYWYRQDPGQGLRLIYYSQIVNDFQKGDIAEGYSVSREKKESFPLTVTSAQKNPTAFYLCASSIEGTRLGNEQFFGPGTRLTVL.

J is TRBJ2-7 and V is TRBV7-2; D might be TRBD1 (5 bases). The germline gives CDR1 SGHTA, CDR2 FQGNSA. Trimming pared 2 bases from V and 0 bases from J, leaving 8 bases between. The CDR3 consists of 14 residues. DNA for the CDR3: TGTGCCAGCAGCTTAACACAGGCCTCCTACGAGCAGTACTTC. Translating gives CASSLTQASYEQYF.

This clone was recorded only once. Other nucleotide sequences from this sample produce the same CDR3. The rearrangement joins TRBV6-6 to TRBJ1-2; D call uncertain. The CDR3 has 12 residues. Germline V gives CDR1 MNHNY, CDR2 SVGAGI (reference sequence). Trimming pared 3 bases from V and 6 bases from J, leaving 8 bases between. The CDR3 DNA reads as TGTGCCAGCAGTTATTCGAGGGATGGCTACACCTTC. As protein: CASSYSRDGYTF.